Sequencing of this TCR beta chain was carried out in a study of blood T cell repertoires in COVID-19. The germline gives CDR1 SGHNT, CDR2 YENEEA. The CDR3 runs to 15 residues. V shed 3 bases and J 5 bases; nucleotides not matched to a gene: 8. Libraries were prepared by immunoSEQ multiplex PCR; TCRdb keeps only in-frame clonotypes and omits some of them. The data contain about 130,000 clones, approximately 83% of them seen just once; the ten biggest clones take up approximately 10%. This chain links TRBV11-3 with TRBJ2-7, with TRBD2 matching 9 bases. The clonotype originates from a man in his sixties with acute or convalescent COVID-19. Sequencing was done on a sample of peripheral blood. Here the CDR3 DNA reads TGTGCCAGCAGCTTCCGTAGCGGGAGTTTTAACGAGCAGTACTTC. Its protein is CASSFRSGSFNEQYF.